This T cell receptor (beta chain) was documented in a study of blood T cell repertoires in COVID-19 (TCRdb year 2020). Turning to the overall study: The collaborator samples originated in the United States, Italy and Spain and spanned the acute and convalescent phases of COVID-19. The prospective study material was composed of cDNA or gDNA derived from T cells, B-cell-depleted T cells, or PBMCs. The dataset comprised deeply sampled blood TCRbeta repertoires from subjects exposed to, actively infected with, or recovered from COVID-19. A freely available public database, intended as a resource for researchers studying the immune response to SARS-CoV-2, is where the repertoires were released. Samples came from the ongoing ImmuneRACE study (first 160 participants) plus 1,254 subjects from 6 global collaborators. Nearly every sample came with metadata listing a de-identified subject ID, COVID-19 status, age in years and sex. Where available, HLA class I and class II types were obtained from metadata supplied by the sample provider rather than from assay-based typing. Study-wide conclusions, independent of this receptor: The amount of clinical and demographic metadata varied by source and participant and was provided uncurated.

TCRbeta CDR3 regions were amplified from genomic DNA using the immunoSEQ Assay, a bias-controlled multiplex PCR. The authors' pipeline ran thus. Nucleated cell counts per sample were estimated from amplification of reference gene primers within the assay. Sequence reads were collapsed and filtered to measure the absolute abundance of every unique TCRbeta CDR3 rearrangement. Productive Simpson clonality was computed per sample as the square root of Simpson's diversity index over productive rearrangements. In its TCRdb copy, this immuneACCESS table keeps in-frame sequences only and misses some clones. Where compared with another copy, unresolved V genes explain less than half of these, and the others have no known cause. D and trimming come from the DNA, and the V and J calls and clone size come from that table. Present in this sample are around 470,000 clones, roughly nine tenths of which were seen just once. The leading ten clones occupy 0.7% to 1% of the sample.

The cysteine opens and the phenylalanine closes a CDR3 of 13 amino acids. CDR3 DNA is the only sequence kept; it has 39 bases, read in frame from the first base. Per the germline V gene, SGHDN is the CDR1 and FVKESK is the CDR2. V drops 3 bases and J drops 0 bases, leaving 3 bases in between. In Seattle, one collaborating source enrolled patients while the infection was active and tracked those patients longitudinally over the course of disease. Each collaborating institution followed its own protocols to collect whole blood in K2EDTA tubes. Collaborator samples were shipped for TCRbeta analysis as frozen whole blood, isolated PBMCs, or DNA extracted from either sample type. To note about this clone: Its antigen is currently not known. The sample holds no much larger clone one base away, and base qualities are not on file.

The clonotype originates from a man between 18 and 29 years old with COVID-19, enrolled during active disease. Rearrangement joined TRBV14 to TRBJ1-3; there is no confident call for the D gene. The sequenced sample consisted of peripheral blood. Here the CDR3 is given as CASSHSSGNTIYF. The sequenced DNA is TGTGCCAGCAGCCACTCCTCTGGAAACACCATATATTTT.